This is a list of T cell receptor beta chains from one sample in a study of T-cell reconstitution after alpha-beta-depleted transplantation in children. One entry per CDR3 protein, called by TCRdb with MiXCR from the PCR reads. The table shows around 700,000 distinct CDR3 sequences, with roughly 14% occurring only once. Sequencing used PBMCs, obtained before TCRalphabeta/CD19-depleted stem cell transplant. Receptors originate from a girl aged 2-9 years with congenital amegakaryocytic thrombocytopenia, due to receive a stem cell transplant. CDR3s include the opening cysteine and the closing phenylalanine or tryptophan. A D gene is named only where the DNA matches it firmly. Clone size, where shown, is once, few, many, or a class for clones that have expanded.

v_gene	d_gene	j_gene	abundance	CDR3aa	CDR3nt
TRBV5-1	TRBD2	TRBJ2-1	few	CASSLLVSAGGPLWNEQFF	TGCGCCAGCAGCTTATTGGTCTCTGCGGGAGGGCCTCTCTGGAATGAGCAGTTCTTC
TRBV24-1	.	TRBJ2-5	.	CATSDPLTGIETQYF	TGTGCCACCAGTGATCCCCTTACAGGGATAGAGACCCAGTACTTC
TRBV7-2	TRBD2	TRBJ2-2	.	CASSLLAGEAGELFF	TGTGCCAGCAGCTTACTAGCGGGAGAGGCCGGGGAGCTGTTTTTT
TRBV11-2	.	TRBJ2-7	few	CASSLRYSRGTPYEQYF	TGTGCCAGCAGCTTAAGGTATTCTCGGGGGACCCCCTACGAGCAGTACTTC
TRBV12-3/TRBV12-4	.	TRBJ2-5	.	CASSALAETQYF	TGTGCCAGCAGTGCACTTGCGGAGACCCAGTACTTC
TRBV15	TRBD2	TRBJ2-7	few	CATSGRTSGFYEQYF	TGTGCCACCAGCGGAAGGACTAGCGGATTCTACGAGCAGTACTTC
TRBV5-1	TRBD1	TRBJ2-5	few	CASSLLAGQGLETQYF	TGCGCCAGCAGCCTATTAGCCGGACAGGGTTTAGAGACCCAGTACTTC
TRBV5-1	TRBD2	TRBJ2-6	few	CASSSLGGRTGANVLTF	TGCGCCAGCAGCTCTCTTGGCGGGAGGACTGGGGCCAACGTCCTGACTTTC
TRBV7-9	.	TRBJ2-3	few	CAPSGIGGGTDTQYF	TGTGCCCCCAGTGGAATAGGTGGGGGCACAGATACGCAGTATTTT
TRBV5-1	TRBD1	TRBJ2-7	few	CASSWDRVGEQYF	TGCGCCAGCAGCTGGGACAGGGTCGGCGAGCAGTACTTC
TRBV12-3/TRBV12-4	.	TRBJ2-7	few	CASSATETYEQYF	TGTGCCAGCAGTGCGACTGAAACCTACGAGCAGTACTTC
TRBV27	.	TRBJ2-1	.	CASSLEVASPPWYNEQFF	TGTGCCAGCAGTTTAGAGGTGGCCTCGCCACCTTGGTACAATGAGCAGTTCTTC
TRBV20-1	.	TRBJ1-5	many	CSASPLGTFLPHSNQPQHF	TGCAGTGCTAGTCCCCTCGGGACTTTTCTACCCCATAGCAATCAGCCCCAGCATTTT
TRBV10-1	.	TRBJ2-1	few	CANRISSYNEQFF	TGCGCCAACAGGATTAGCTCCTACAATGAGCAGTTCTTC
TRBV6-4	.	TRBJ2-3	.	CASSNRPSTDTQYF	TGTGCCAGCAGTAACAGACCTAGCACAGATACGCAGTATTTT
TRBV30	TRBD1	TRBJ1-5	.	CAAGQGGQPQHF	TGTGCTGCCGGACAGGGAGGCCAGCCCCAGCATTTT
TRBV12-3/TRBV12-4	TRBD1	TRBJ1-2	many	CASSRGQLYGYTF	TGTGCCAGCAGTCGGGGACAGCTGTATGGCTACACCTTC
TRBV29-1	.	TRBJ2-7	many	CSVPGVTTYEQYF	TGCAGCGTGCCGGGAGTGACTACCTACGAGCAGTACTTC
TRBV5-5	TRBD2	TRBJ2-3	.	CASSATSALYTQYF	TGTGCCAGCAGCGCGACTAGCGCGCTCTATACGCAGTATTTT
TRBV20-1	TRBD2	TRBJ2-2	.	CSARRGTAGGSGELFF	TGCAGTGCTAGAAGGGGGACGGCGGGAGGGTCTGGGGAGCTGTTTTTT
TRBV7-9	.	TRBJ2-1	many	CASSSRLGGDEQFF	TGTGCCAGCAGCTCACGGTTGGGTGGAGATGAGCAGTTCTTC
TRBV6-1	.	TRBJ2-1	few	CASSEVQGRGNEQFF	TGTGCCAGCAGTGAAGTACAGGGCAGGGGCAATGAGCAGTTCTTC
TRBV12-3/TRBV12-4	.	TRBJ2-5	many	CASSYAGGEETQYF	TGTGCCAGCAGTTATGCTGGAGGAGAGGAGACCCAGTACTTC
TRBV6-5	.	TRBJ2-3	many	CASSYSGGPWADTQYF	TGTGCCAGCAGTTACTCCGGCGGCCCTTGGGCAGATACGCAGTATTTT
TRBV21-1	.	TRBJ2-7	.	CASGPTGLHEQYF	TGTGCCAGCGGGCCGACAGGGTTGCACGAGCAGTACTTC
TRBV4-1	.	TRBJ1-1	few	CASSQGGQGEMNTEAFF	TGCGCCAGCAGCCAAGGGGGACAAGGGGAAATGAACACTGAAGCTTTCTTT
TRBV5-1	TRBD1	TRBJ2-2	many	CASSLPGTGRVDTGELFF	TGCGCCAGCAGCTTGCCTGGGACAGGGCGAGTGGACACCGGGGAGCTGTTTTTT
TRBV7-9	.	TRBJ2-7	.	CASSLSTGWGGEQYF	TGTGCCAGCAGCTTATCGACAGGGTGGGGGGGGGAGCAGTACTTC